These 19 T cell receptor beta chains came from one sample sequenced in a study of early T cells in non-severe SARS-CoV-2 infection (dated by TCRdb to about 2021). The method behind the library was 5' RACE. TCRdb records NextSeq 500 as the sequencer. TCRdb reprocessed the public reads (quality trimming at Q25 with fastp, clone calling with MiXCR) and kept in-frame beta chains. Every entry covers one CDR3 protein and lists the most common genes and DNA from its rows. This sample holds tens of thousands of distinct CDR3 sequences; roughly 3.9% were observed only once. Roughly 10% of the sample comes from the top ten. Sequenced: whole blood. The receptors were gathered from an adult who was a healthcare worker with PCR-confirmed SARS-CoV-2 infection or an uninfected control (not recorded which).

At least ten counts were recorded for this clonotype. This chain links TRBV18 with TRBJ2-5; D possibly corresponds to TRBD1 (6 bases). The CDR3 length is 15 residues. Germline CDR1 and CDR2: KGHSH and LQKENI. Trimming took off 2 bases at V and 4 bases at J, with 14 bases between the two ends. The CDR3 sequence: CASSPRDTGGETQYF. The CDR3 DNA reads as TGTGCCAGCTCACCAAGGGACACCGGTGGAGAGACCCAGTACTTC.

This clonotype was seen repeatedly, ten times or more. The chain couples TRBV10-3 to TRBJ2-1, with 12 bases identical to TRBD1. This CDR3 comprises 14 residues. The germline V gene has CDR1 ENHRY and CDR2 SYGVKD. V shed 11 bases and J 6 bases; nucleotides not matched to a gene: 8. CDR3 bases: TGTGCCGCCGCCCGGGACAGGGGGCTCAATGAGCAGTTCTTC. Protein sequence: CAAARDRGLNEQFF.

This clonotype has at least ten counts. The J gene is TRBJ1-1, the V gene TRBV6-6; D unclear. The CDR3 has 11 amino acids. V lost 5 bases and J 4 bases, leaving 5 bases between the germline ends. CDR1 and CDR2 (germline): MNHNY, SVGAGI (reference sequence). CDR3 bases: TGTGCCAGCAGTGGAGGCACTGAAGCTTTCTTT. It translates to CASSGGTEAFF.

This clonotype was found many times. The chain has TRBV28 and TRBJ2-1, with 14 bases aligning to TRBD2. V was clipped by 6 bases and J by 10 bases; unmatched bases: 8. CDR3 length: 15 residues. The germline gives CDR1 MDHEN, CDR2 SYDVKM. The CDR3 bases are TGTGCCAGCAGAGCCGGGACTAGCGGGAGTCACGAGCAGTTCTTC. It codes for CASRAGTSGSHEQFF.

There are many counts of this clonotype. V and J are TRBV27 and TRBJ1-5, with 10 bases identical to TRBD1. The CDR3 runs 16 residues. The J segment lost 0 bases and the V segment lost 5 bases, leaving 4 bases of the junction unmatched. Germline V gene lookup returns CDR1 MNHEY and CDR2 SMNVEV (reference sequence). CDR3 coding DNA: TGTGCCAGCAGTCCCCGGGACAGGGGTAGCAATCAGCCCCAGCATTTT. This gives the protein CASSPRDRGSNQPQHF.

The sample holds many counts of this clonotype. CDR3 sequence (DNA): TGTGCCAGCAGCTTAAGACTGAGCTCTGGAAACACCATATATTTT. Encoded protein: CASSLRLSSGNTIYF. The gene calls are TRBV11-2 and TRBJ1-3; no clear D. Germline loops: CDR1 SGHAT, CDR2 FQNNGV. Trimming took off 2 bases at V and 0 bases at J, with 8 bases between the two ends. This CDR3 spans 15 amino acids.

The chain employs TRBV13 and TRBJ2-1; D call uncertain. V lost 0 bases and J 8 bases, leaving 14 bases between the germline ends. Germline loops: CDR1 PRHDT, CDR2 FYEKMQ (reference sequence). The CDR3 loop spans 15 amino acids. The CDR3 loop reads CASSLGRLPSYEQFF. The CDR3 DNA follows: TGTGCCAGCAGCTTAGGCCGCCTGCCCTCTTATGAGCAGTTCTTC.

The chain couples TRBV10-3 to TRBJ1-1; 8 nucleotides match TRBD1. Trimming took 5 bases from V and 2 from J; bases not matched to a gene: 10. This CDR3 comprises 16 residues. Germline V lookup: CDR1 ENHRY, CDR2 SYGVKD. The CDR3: CAISFTGQGANTEAFF. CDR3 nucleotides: TGTGCCATCAGTTTTACGGGGCAGGGGGCTAACACTGAAGCTTTCTTT.

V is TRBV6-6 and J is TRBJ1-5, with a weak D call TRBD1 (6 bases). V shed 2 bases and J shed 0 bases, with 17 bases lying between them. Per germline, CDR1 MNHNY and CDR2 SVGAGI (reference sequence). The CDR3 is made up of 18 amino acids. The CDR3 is CASSYTGQQFYSNQPQHF. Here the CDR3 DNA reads TGTGCCAGCAGTTACACGGGACAACAATTCTATAGCAATCAGCCCCAGCATTTT.

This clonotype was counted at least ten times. In nucleotides, the CDR3 is TGCGCCAGTTTTGATGGGGCCAACGTCCTGACTTTC. This sequence encodes CASFDGANVLTF. The chain combines TRBV5-1 with TRBJ2-6; D call uncertain. The germline V gene has CDR1 SGHRS and CDR2 YFSETQ. V shed 8 bases and J shed 3 bases, with 6 bases lying between them. The CDR3 extends over 12 amino acids. Using reference TRBV5-1 and TRBJ2-6 for the parts outside the CDR3, the full variable domain is KAGVTQTPRYLIKTRGQQVTLSCSPISGHRSVSWYQQTPGQGLQFLFEYFSETQRNKGNFPGRFSGRQFSNSRSEMNVSTLELGDSALYLCASFDGANVLTFGAGSRLTVL.

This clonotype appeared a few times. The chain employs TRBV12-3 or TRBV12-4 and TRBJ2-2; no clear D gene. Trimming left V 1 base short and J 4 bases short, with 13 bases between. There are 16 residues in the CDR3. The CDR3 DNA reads TGTGCCAGCAGTTTAGAGGGTCGATTCGGCACCGGGGAGCTGTTTTTT. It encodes CASSLEGRFGTGELFF.

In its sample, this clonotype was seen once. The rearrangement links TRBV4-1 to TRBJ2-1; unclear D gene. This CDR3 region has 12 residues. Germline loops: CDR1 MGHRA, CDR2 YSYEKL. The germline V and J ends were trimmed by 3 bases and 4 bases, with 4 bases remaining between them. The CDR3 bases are TGCGCCAGCAGCCAGGTATACAATGAGCAGTTCTTC. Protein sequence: CASSQVYNEQFF.

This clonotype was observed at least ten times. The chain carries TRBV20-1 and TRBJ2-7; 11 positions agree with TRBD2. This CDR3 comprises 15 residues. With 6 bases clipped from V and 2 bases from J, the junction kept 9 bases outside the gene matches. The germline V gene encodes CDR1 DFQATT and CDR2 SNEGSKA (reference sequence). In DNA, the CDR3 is TGCAGTGCGAAACCAACTAGCGGGAGAGCCTACGAGCAGTACTTC. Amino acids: CSAKPTSGRAYEQYF.

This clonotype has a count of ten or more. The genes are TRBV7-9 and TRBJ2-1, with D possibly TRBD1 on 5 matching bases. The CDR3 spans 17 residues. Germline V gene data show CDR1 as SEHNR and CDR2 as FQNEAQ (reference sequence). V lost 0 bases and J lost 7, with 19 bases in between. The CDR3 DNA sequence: TGTGCCAGCAGCTTAGCGAGTAGAAGGGGTTTTATGAATGAGCAGTTCTTC. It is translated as CASSLASRRGFMNEQFF.

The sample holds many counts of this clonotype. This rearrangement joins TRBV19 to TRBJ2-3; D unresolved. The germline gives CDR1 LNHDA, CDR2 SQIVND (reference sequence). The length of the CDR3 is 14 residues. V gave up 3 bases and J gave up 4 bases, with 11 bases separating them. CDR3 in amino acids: CASSIARSADTQYF. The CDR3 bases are TGTGCCAGTAGTATTGCGCGTTCCGCAGATACGCAGTATTTT.

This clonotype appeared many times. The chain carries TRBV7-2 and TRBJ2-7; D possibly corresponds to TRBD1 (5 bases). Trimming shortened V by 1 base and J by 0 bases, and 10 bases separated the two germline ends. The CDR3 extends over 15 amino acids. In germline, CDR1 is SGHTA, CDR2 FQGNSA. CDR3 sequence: CASSLDQGFSYEQYF. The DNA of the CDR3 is TGTGCCAGCAGCTTAGATCAGGGCTTCTCCTACGAGCAGTACTTC.

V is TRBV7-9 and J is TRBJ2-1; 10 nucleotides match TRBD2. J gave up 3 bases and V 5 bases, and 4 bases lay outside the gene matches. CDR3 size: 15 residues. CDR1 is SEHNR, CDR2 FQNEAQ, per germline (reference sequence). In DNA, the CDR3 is TGTGCCAGCAGCCTGCAGCGGGAGGGCTACAATGAGCAGTTCTTC. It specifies CASSLQREGYNEQFF.

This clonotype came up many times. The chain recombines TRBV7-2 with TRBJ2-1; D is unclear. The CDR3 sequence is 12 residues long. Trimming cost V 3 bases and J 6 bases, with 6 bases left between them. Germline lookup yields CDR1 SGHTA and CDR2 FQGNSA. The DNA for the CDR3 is TGTGCCAGCAGCTTTTTAGGCAATGAGCAGTTCTTC. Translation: CASSFLGNEQFF.

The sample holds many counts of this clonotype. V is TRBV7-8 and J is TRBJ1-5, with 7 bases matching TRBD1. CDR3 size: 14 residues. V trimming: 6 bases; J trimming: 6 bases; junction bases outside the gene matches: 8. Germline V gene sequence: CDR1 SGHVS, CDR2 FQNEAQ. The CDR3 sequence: CASSPRGGGQPQHF. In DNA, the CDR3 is TGTGCCAGCAGTCCCCGAGGGGGCGGTCAGCCCCAGCATTTT.